The 10 T cell receptor beta chains given below trace back to one sample, sequenced in a study of a mutant IDH1 vaccine in newly diagnosed glioma. No antigen is known for these receptors. Time point reported: week 47, end of study. Topical imiquimod was applied with each vaccine dose, which held 300 ug of mutant IDH1 20-mer peptide. The method was immunoSEQ multiplex PCR; TCRdb's version includes in-frame clones alone and lacks a portion of them. The repertoire holds about 56,000 clones, with roughly 76% as singletons. The sequenced sample was PBMCs, obtained from a glioma patient whose treatment included an IDH1 peptide vaccine. These receptor sequences come from a man over 45 with glioma.

The CDR3, as DNA: TGTGCCAGCTCACTTCTGGCGACTGAAGCTTTCTTT. This encodes CASSLLATEAFF. The V gene is TRBV18, the J gene TRBJ1-1; D call uncertain. The CDR3 contains 12 residues. Germline CDR1 reads KGHSH; CDR2 reads LQKENI. Trimming removed 4 bases at V and 5 bases at J, with 8 bases between.

This chain joins TRBV30 and TRBJ1-2; 7 bases line up with TRBD1. In germline, CDR1 is GTSNPN, CDR2 SVGIG (reference sequence). V trimming: 2 bases; J trimming: 2 bases; junction bases outside the gene matches: 14. This CDR3 region has 17 residues. Here the CDR3 DNA reads TGTGCCTGGAGTCGACAGGGAAATCCAATTTCGAACTATGGCTACACCTTC. Translating gives CAWSRQGNPISNYGYTF.

This sequence joins TRBV19 and TRBJ2-5, with D possibly being TRBD2 (5 bases). Germline CDR1 and CDR2: LNHDA and SQIVND (reference sequence). With 6 bases removed from V and 3 bases from J, the gap between germline ends came to 14 bases. CDR3 length equals 14 residues. CDR3 in amino acids: CASSVIPGKETQYF. CDR3 nucleotide sequence: TGTGCCAGTAGCGTCATACCGGGAAAAGAGACCCAGTACTTC.

V usage is TRBV30 and J usage is TRBJ2-3; 7 bases match TRBD2. The junction had 5 bases not matched to a gene; V was cut back by 1 base and J by 4 bases. The germline CDR1 and CDR2 sequences are GTSNPN and SVGIG (reference sequence). This CDR3 is 14 amino acids long. The chain's CDR3 is CAWSGTGGADTQYF. CDR3 bases: TGTGCCTGGAGTGGGACGGGAGGAGCAGATACGCAGTATTTT.

The chain joins TRBV30 to TRBJ1-1; 8 nucleotides match TRBD1. V lost 3 bases and J lost 1; bases outside the gene matches: 10. CDR1 is GTSNPN and CDR2 is SVGIG in the germline V gene (reference sequence). This CDR3 has 16 residues. CDR3 coding DNA: TGTGCCTGGAGGGCTAGGACAGGGAGTGAGAACACTGAAGCTTTCTTT. Translated, it gives CAWRARTGSENTEAFF.

The V call is TRBV9, the J call TRBJ1-1, with 9 bases fitting TRBD1. This CDR3 spans 16 amino acids. CDR1 and CDR2 (germline): SGDLS, YYNGEE. Trimming took 4 bases from V and 4 from J; bases not matched to a gene: 11. The CDR3 nucleotides are TGTGCCAGCAGCACCCACCACAGGGGGCGGGGCACTGAAGCTTTCTTT. Residues: CASSTHHRGRGTEAFF.

The chain has TRBV5-6 and TRBJ1-2; 7 bases are a match to TRBD1. Looked up from germline, CDR1 is SGHDT and CDR2 is YYEEEE. V was pared by 2 bases and J by 8 bases, with 9 bases of the junction left unmatched. CDR3 size: 14 residues. The CDR3 sequence is CASSFRVNRGGYTF. CDR3 bases: TGTGCCAGCAGCTTCCGAGTGAACAGGGGCGGCTACACCTTC.

The gene calls are TRBV7-9 and TRBJ1-1, with D unresolved. The CDR3 has 13 residues. CDR1 and CDR2 from the germline V gene are SEHNR and FQNEAQ (reference sequence). V gave up 1 base and J gave up 7 bases, with 10 bases separating them. The CDR3 nucleotides are TGTGCCAGCAGCTTAGTTGAAGGGCTTGAAGCTTTCTTT. Encoded protein: CASSLVEGLEAFF.

CDR3 DNA: TGTGCCATCATGGGCAGGGAGGGCACTGAAGCTTTCTTT. This codes for CAIMGREGTEAFF. The chain is built from TRBV10-3 and TRBJ1-1, with D tentatively TRBD1 (5 bases). Trimming left V 7 bases short and J 4 bases short, with 13 bases between. There are 13 residues in the CDR3. Germline-derived CDR1 and CDR2 are ENHRY and SYGVKD.

The chain couples TRBV7-8 to TRBJ2-1; D ambiguous. This CDR3 is built from 11 residues. V was cut by 5 bases and J by 9 bases, with 8 bases left in between. Germline loops: CDR1 SGHVS, CDR2 FQNEAQ. CDR3: CASSAQTEQFF. The CDR3 DNA is TGTGCCAGCAGCGCTCAAACTGAGCAGTTCTTC. Variable domain in full (rest from reference TRBV7-8 and TRBJ2-1): GAGVSQSPRYKVAKRGQDVALRCDPISGHVSLFWYQQALGQGPEFLTYFQNEAQLDKSGLPSDRFFAERPEGSVSTLKIQRTQQEDSAVYLCASSAQTEQFFGPGTRLTVL.